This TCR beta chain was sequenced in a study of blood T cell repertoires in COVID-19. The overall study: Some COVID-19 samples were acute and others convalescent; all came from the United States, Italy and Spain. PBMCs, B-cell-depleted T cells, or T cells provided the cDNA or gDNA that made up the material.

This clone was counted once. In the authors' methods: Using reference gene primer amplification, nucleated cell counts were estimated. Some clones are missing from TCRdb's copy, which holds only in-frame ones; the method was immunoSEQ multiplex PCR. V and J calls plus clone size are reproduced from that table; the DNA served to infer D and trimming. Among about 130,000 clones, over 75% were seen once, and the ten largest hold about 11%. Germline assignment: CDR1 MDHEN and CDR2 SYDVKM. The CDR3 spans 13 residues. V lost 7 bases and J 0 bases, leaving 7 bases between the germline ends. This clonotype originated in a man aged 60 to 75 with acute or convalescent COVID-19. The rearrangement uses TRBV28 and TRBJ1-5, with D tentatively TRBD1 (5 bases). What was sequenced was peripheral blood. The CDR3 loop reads CASKGHSNQPQHF. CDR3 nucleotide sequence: TGTGCCAGCAAAGGACATAGCAATCAGCCCCAGCATTTT.